The next 15 T cell receptor beta chains were all read from a single sample in a study of regulatory T cells in long-lasting Graves disease. HTBI primers from iRepertoire and Arm-PCR of CDR3 regions yielded the TCR beta libraries. From the multiplex PCR reads, TCRdb called clonotypes with MiXCR, one entry per CDR3 protein. The sample shows under 700,000 distinct CDR3 sequences, 15% to 20% of them seen only once. Time point defined: newly diagnosed GD, antithyroid drugs for less than 3 months. The TCR library used RNA extracted from PBMCs. The same sample was also used in a study of T cells in Graves' hyperthyroidism and ophthalmopathy.

The input for sequencing was peripheral blood mononuclear cells (PBMCs), taken at new diagnosis, from a patient treated with antithyroid drugs. The receptors shown here come from a woman aged 40 to 65 with Graves disease.

This clonotype was recorded a few times. The genes are TRBV2 and TRBJ1-2; no clear D. V lost 9 bases to trimming and J lost 2 bases, with 13 bases between them. Germline CDR1 and CDR2: SNHLY and FYNNEI. The CDR3 covers 13 residues. The CDR3: CARHDLRNYGYTF. DNA for the CDR3: TGTGCCAGACATGATCTCAGAAACTATGGCTACACCTTC. The entire variable domain, with the rest obtained from reference TRBV2 and TRBJ1-2, is as follows: EPEVTQTPSHQVTQMGQEVILRCVPISNHLYFYWYRQILGQKVEFLVSFYNNEISEKSEIFDDQFSVERPDGSNFTLKIRSTKLEDSAMYFCARHDLRNYGYTFGSGTRLTVV.

This clonotype was recorded many times. The V and J genes are TRBV24-1 and TRBJ2-1; D remains ambiguous. With 1 base removed from V and 9 bases from J, the gap between germline ends came to 3 bases. The CDR3 totals 11 residues. Germline CDR1 and CDR2: KGHDR and SFDVKD. CDR3 region: CATSDFVEQFF. CDR3 nucleotide sequence: TGTGCCACCAGTGATTTTGTTGAGCAGTTCTTC.

Regarding this clonotype: A single base separates this from a much larger clone, so it may be a read error. The chain recombines TRBV5-1 with TRBJ1-1; D possibly corresponds to TRBD1 (5 bases). Trimming removed 2 bases from V and 4 bases from J, with 15 bases in between. This CDR3 spans 15 amino acids. Germline CDR1 and CDR2: SGHRS and YFSETQ. The CDR3 spells CASSLSGKSRTEAFF. In DNA form, the CDR3 reads TGCGCCAGCAGCTTATCAGGGAAGAGTCGCACTGAAGCTTTCTTT.

This clonotype was seen ten or more times. The chain links TRBV3-1 to TRBJ1-1; D is ambiguous. The germline V gene has CDR1 LGHDT and CDR2 YNNKEL (reference sequence). V was cut by 4 bases and J by 4 bases, with 13 bases left in between. This CDR3 region has 14 residues. As DNA, the CDR3 is TGTGCCAGCAGCCTAGACAAGTCCCTCACTGAAGCTTTCTTT. This translates into CASSLDKSLTEAFF.

This clonotype has a single count. This chain links TRBV6-1 with TRBJ1-2; TRBD1 is a possible D gene (5 bases). This CDR3 comprises 10 residues. Between the trimmed V and J ends, which lost 11 bases and 6 bases, there was a span of 10 bases. CDR1 is MNHNS, CDR2 SASEGT, per germline. The CDR3 loop reads CARRGNGYTF. In DNA, the CDR3 is TGTGCCCGGCGGGGGAATGGCTACACCTTC.

This clonotype has just a few counts. This chain links TRBV4-1 with TRBJ2-3, with D unclear. V gave up 2 bases and J gave up 1 base, with 10 bases separating them. The CDR3 length is 15 residues. Per the germline V gene, CDR1 is MGHRA and CDR2 is YSYEKL. CDR3 protein: CASSQLAEGTDTQYF. The DNA of the CDR3 is TGCGCCAGCAGCCAATTGGCTGAGGGCACAGATACGCAGTATTTT.

This clonotype appeared a few times. CDR3 region: CASSQAAGYTF. CDR3 coding DNA: TGCGCCAGCAGCCAAGCGGCTGGCTACACCTTC. The rearrangement joins TRBV4-1 to TRBJ1-2; D unclear. The CDR3 is 11 residues long. The V and J ends lost 1 base and 7 bases respectively, with 4 bases between them. CDR1 and CDR2 from the germline V gene are MGHRA and YSYEKL.

This clonotype was observed many times. The gene calls are TRBV3-1 and TRBJ2-3, with D possibly TRBD2 on 5 matching bases. Germline V gene data show CDR1 as LGHDT and CDR2 as YNNKEL (reference sequence). CDR3 length: 13 residues. V lost 4 bases and J 6 bases, leaving 11 bases between the germline ends. The CDR3 here is CASSPWRRDTQYF. CDR3 nucleotide sequence: TGTGCCAGCAGCCCCTGGAGGCGGGATACGCAGTATTTT.

This clonotype was counted a few times. This sequence joins TRBV6-1 and TRBJ2-3, with 7 bases fitting TRBD1. The CDR3 is 16 residues long. V was clipped by 6 bases and J by 5 bases; unmatched bases: 14. Per germline, CDR1 MNHNS and CDR2 SASEGT. The CDR3 sequence: CASSIQSGGIVDTQYF. The CDR3 DNA reads TGTGCCAGCAGCATACAATCAGGGGGAATTGTAGATACGCAGTATTTT.

At least ten counts were recorded for this clonotype. This sequence joins TRBV19 and TRBJ1-2, with a weak D call TRBD1 (5 bases). The CDR3 consists of 12 residues. Deletions cut 6 bases from V and 8 bases from J, with 13 bases between. Germline V lookup: CDR1 LNHDA, CDR2 SQIVND (reference sequence). DNA of the CDR3: TGTGCCAGTAGCCCCGGGACGCAGGGCTACACCTTC. Its protein product is CASSPGTQGYTF.

The chain combines TRBV2 with TRBJ2-2; D may match TRBD1 or TRBD2 (5 bases each). From germline, CDR1 is SNHLY and CDR2 FYNNEI. Trimming cost V 4 bases and J 6 bases, with 18 bases left between them. The CDR3 spans 16 residues. The CDR3 coding sequence is TGTGCCAGCAGTGCCGAAGGTGGGGGAAATTCCGGGGAGCTGTTTTTT. Its protein is CASSAEGGGNSGELFF.

This clonotype was seen only a few times. J is TRBJ1-5 and V is TRBV6-1; no firm D call. V was trimmed by 0 bases and J by 9 bases, leaving 12 bases between them. The CDR3 length is 14 residues. The germline V gene encodes CDR1 MNHNS and CDR2 SASEGT. CDR3 coding DNA: TGTGCCAGCAGTGAAGCTGTGCGGGCCCGGCCCCAGCATTTT. Translated, it gives CASSEAVRARPQHF.

In this sample, this clonotype turned up many times. This chain links TRBV6-1 with TRBJ2-3; D call uncertain. This CDR3 has 13 residues. Per the germline V gene, CDR1 is MNHNS and CDR2 is SASEGT. V lost 6 bases and J 2 bases, leaving 9 bases between the germline ends. CDR3 sequence: CASSTVNTDTQYF. The CDR3 nucleotides are TGTGCCAGCAGCACAGTAAACACAGATACGCAGTATTTT.

This clonotype was detected only a few times. The gene calls are TRBV10-2 and TRBJ1-5; the match to TRBD1 covers 7 bases. The CDR3 contains 17 residues. Per the germline V gene, CDR1 is WSHSY and CDR2 is SAAADI. After removal of 3 bases from V and 4 bases from J, the junction contained 12 bases not matched to a gene. The CDR3 sequence is CASSEIGYRGGNQPQHF. In DNA, the CDR3 is TGCGCCAGCAGTGAAATTGGGTACAGGGGAGGTAATCAGCCCCAGCATTTT.

The chain has TRBV10-3 and TRBJ1-3, with D unresolved. Trimming shortened V by 7 bases and J by 0 bases, and 10 bases separated the two germline ends. This CDR3 is 14 amino acids long. In germline, CDR1 is ENHRY, CDR2 SYGVKD. The CDR3 nucleotides read TGTGCCATCACCCCAGGACCCTCTGGAAACACCATATATTTT. Translating gives CAITPGPSGNTIYF.